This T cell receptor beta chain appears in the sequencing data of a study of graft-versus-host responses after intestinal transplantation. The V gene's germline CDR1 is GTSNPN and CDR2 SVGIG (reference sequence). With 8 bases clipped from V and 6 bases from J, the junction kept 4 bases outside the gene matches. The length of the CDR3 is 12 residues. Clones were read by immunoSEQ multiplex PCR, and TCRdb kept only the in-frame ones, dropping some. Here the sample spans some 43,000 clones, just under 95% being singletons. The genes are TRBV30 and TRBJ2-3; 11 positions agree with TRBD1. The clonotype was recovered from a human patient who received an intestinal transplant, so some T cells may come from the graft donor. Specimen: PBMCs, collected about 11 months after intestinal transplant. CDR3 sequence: CAPRDRGDTQYF. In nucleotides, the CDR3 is TGTGCCCCACGGGACAGGGGGGATACGCAGTATTTT.